This T cell receptor beta chain was sequenced during a study of shared clonotypes between healthy human individuals. Study-level results: Naive CD4 clonotypes overlapped across a few donors at roughly 5%.

Trimming cost V 4 bases and J 5 bases; bases outside gene matches: 8. From germline, CDR1 is MNHEY and CDR2 SMNVEV (reference sequence). The CDR3 covers 15 residues. As for this clone: Antigen specificity is unknown. A much larger clone sits a single nucleotide away, making a read error possible.

Here immunoSEQ multiplex PCR was the method, and the copy in TCRdb shows in-frame clones only, minus some. The sample has over 2 million clones, 95% seen once. The sample comprised naive CD4+ T cells sorted from blood. The subset denotes: CD45RA+ positively selected. This TCR came from a man aged 18 to 29 in good health. The rearrangement joins TRBV27 to TRBJ2-7, with 10 positions matching TRBD2. The DNA for the CDR3 is TGTGCCAGCAGTTCGTCTAGCGGGGGTTCCCACGAGCAGTACTTC. Protein sequence: CASSSSSGGSHEQYF.